This T cell receptor (beta chain) was observed in a study of T-cell reconstitution after alpha-beta-depleted transplantation in children. Germline V CDR1 and CDR2: MNHEY, SMNVEV (reference sequence). V shed 5 bases and J 12 bases; nucleotides not matched to a gene: 8. The CDR3 has 13 amino acids. The authors prepared the TCRbeta library with unique molecular identifiers. TCRdb re-called the PCR reads with MiXCR, one entry per CDR3 protein. The sample has about 250,000 distinct CDR3 sequences, 20% to 30% seen once; the top ten hold about 5%. The chain uses TRBV27 and TRBJ2-1; 9 nucleotides line up with TRBD2. The clonotype comes from a female patient aged 2-15 years who had a stem cell transplant for congenital amegakaryocytic thrombocytopenia, so the T cells may come from the graft donor. The sequencing used PBMCs, mostly from graft donor cells, collected 360 days after TCRalphabeta/CD19-depleted stem cell transplant. The DNA for the CDR3 is TGTGCCAGCAGTCTATATAGCGGGAGAGGGCAGTTCTTC. Translated: CASSLYSGRGQFF.